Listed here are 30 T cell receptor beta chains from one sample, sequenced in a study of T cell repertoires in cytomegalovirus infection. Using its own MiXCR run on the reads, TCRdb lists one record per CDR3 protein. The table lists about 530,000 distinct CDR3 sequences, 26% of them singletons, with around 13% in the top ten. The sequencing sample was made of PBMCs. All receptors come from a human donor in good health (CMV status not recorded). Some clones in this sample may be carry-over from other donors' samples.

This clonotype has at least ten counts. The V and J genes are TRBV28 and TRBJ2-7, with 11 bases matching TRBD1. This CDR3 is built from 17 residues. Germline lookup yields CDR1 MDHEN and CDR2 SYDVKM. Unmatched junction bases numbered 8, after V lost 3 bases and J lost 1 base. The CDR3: CASSFRDRGYQSYEQYV. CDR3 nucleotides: TGTGCCAGCAGTTTTAGGGACAGGGGGTATCAATCCTACGAGCAGTACGTC.

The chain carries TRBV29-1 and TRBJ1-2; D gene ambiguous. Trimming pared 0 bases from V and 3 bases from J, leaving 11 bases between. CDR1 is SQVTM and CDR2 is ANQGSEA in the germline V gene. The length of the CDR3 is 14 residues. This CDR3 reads CSVEDRISHYGYTF. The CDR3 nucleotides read TGCAGCGTTGAAGATCGTATCTCTCACTATGGCTACACCTTC.

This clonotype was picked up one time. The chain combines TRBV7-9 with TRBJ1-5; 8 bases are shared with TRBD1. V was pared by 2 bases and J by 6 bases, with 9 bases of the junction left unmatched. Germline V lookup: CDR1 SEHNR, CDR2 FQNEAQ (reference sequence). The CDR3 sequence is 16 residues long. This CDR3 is CASSLSSGGVGQPQHF. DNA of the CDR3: TGTGCCAGCAGCTTATCCTCAGGGGGCGTAGGTCAGCCCCAGCATTTT.

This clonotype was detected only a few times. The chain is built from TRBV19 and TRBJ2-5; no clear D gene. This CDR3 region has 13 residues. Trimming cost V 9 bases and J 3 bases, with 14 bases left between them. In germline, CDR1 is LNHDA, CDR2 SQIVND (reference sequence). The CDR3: CASRTADKETQYF. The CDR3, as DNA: TGTGCCAGCCGGACGGCGGATAAAGAGACCCAGTACTTC.

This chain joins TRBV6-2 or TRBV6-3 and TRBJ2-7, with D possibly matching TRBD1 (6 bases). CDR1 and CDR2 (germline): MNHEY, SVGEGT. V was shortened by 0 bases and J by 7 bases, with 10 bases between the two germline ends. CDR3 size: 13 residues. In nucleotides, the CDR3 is TGTGCCAGCAGTTACTCGGGGGCTGGAGAGCAGTACTTC. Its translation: CASSYSGAGEQYF.

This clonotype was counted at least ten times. The chain's CDR3 is CASSEAGERETQYF. CDR3 in DNA: TGTGCCAGCAGCGAAGCGGGAGAGAGAGAGACCCAGTACTTC. J is TRBJ2-5 and V is TRBV12-3 or TRBV12-4, with TRBD2 matching over 8 bases. CDR3 length: 14 amino acids. Losses at the gene ends were 6 bases for V and 4 bases for J; bases not matched to a gene: 7.

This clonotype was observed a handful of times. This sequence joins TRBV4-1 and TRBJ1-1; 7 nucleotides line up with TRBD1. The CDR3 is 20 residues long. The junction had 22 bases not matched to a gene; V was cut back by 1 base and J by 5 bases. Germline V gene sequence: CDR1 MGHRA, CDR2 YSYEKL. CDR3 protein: CASSQVQGGGQAQGRTEAFF. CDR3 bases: TGCGCCAGCAGCCAAGTACAAGGGGGCGGGCAGGCGCAGGGTCGGACTGAAGCTTTCTTT.

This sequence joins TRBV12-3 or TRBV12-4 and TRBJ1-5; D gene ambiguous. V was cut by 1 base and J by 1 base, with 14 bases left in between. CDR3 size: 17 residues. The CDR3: CASSLDSPGSSNQPQHF. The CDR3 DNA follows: TGTGCCAGCAGTTTAGACAGTCCGGGGTCCAGCAATCAGCCCCAGCATTTT.

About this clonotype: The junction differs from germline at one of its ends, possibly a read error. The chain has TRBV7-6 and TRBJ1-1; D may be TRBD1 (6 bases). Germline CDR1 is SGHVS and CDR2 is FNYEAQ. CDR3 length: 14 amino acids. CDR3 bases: TGTGCCAGCAGCTTAGCGGCAGGGGTCACTGAAGATTTCTTT. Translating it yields CASSLAAGVTEDFF.

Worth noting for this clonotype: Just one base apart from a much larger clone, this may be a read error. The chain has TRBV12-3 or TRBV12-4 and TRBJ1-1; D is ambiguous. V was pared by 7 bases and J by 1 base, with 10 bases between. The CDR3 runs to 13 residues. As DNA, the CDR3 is TGTGCCAGCACCCAACAGCAGAACACTGAAGCTTTCTTT. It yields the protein CASTQQQNTEAFF.

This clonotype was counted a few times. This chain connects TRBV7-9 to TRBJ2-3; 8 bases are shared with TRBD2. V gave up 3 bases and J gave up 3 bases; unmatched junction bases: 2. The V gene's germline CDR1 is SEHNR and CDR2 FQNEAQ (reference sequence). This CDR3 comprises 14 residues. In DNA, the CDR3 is TGTGCCAGCAGCTTGACTAGCGTAACAGATACGCAGTATTTT. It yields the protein CASSLTSVTDTQYF.

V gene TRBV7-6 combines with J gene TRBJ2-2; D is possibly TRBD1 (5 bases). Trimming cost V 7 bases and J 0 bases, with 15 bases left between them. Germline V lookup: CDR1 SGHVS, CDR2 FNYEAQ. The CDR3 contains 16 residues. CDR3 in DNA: TGTGCCAGCACGCTGCTTTGGGGCTCGAACACCGGGGAGCTGTTTTTT. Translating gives CASTLLWGSNTGELFF.

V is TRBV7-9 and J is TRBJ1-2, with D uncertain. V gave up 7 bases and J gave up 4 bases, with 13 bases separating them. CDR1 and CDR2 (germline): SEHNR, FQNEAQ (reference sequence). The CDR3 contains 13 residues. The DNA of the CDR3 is TGTGCCAGCATCGCGGCAGGCCTCTATGGCTACACCTTC. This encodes CASIAAGLYGYTF. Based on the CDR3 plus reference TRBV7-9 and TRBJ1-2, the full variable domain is DTGVSQNPRHKITKRGQNVTFRCDPISEHNRLYWYRQTLGQGPEFLTYFQNEAQLEKSRLLSDRFSAERPKGSFSTLEIQRTEQGDSAMYLCASIAAGLYGYTFGSGTRLTVV.

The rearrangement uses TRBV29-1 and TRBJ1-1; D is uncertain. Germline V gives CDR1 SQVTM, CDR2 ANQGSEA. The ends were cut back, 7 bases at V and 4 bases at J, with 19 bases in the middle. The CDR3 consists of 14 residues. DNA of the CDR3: TGCAGCGCCGGAAGGGATACGAGGAGCACTGAAGCTTTCTTT. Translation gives CSAGRDTRSTEAFF.

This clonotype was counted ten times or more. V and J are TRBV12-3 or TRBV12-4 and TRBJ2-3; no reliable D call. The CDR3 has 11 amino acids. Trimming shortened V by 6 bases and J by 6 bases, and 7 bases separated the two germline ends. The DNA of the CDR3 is TGTGCCAGCAGCTTGAAGGATACGCAGTATTTT. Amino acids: CASSLKDTQYF.

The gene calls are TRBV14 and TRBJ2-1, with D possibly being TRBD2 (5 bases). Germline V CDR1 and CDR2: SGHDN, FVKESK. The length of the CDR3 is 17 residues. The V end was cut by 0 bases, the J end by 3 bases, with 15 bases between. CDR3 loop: CASSQDHGWEFYNEQFF. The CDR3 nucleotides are TGTGCCAGCAGCCAAGATCATGGGTGGGAGTTCTACAATGAGCAGTTCTTC.

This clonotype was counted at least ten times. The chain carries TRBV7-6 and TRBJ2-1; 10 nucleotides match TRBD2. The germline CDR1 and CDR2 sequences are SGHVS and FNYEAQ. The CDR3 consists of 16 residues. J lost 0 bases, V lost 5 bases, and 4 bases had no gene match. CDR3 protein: CASSLPSGSSYNEQFF. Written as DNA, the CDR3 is TGTGCCAGCAGCCTTCCTAGCGGGAGCTCCTACAATGAGCAGTTCTTC. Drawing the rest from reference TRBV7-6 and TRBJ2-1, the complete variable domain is GAGVSQSPRYKVTKRGQDVALRCDPISGHVSLYWYRQALGQGPEFLTYFNYEAQQDKSGLPNDRFSAERPEGSISTLTIQRTEQRDSAMYRCASSLPSGSSYNEQFFGPGTRLTVL.

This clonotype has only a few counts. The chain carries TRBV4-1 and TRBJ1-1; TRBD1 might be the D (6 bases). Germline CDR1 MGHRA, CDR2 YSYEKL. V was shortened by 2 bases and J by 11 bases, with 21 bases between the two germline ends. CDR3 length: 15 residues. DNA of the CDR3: TGCGCCAGCAGCCAATCCAACAGGGTCCGCATGAACGCTTTCTTT. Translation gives CASSQSNRVRMNAFF.

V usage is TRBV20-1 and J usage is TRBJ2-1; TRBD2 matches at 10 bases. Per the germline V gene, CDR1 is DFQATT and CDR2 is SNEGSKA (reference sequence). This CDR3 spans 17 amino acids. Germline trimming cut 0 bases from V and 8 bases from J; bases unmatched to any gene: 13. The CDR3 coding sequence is TGCAGTGCTAGAGATTTTTTGGCTAGCGGGAGTAGGGATGAGCAGTTCTTC. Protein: CSARDFLASGSRDEQFF.

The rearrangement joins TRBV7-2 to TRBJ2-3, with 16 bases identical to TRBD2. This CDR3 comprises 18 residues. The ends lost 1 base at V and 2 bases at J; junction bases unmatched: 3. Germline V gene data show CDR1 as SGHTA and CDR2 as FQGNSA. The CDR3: CASSLGGLAGGATDTQYF. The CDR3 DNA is TGTGCCAGCAGCTTAGGGGGACTAGCGGGAGGGGCCACAGATACGCAGTATTTT.

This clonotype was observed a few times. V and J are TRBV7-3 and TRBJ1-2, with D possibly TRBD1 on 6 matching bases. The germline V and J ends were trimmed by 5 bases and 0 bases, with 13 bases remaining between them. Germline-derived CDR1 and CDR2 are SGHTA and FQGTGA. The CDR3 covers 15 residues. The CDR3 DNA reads TGTGCCAGCAGCCCAGGGGCAGTAGCTAACTATGGCTACACCTTC. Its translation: CASSPGAVANYGYTF.

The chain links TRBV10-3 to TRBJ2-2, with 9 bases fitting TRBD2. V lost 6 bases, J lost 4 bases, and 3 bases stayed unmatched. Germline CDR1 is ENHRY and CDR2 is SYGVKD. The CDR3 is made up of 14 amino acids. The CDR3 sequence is CAIRLAGSTGELFF. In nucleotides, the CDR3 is TGTGCCATCAGGCTAGCGGGAAGCACCGGGGAGCTGTTTTTT.

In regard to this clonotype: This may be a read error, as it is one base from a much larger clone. CDR3 protein: CASSLASGKAYEQYF. The CDR3 coding sequence is TGTGCCAGCAGCTTAGCTAGCGGGAAGGCCTACGAGCAGTACTTC. This chain joins TRBV7-9 and TRBJ2-7, with TRBD2 matching 8 bases. Germline CDR1 and CDR2: SEHNR and FQNEAQ (reference sequence). CDR3 length: 15 amino acids. The trim removed 0 bases at V and 2 bases at J, leaving 3 bases unmatched.

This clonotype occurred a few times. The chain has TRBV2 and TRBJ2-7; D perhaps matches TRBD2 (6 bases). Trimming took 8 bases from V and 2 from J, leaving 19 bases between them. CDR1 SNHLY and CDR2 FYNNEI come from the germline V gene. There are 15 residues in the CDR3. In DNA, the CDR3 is TGTGCCAGCGGAGTTTCCCAGGAGGGGCCCTACGAGCAGTACTTC. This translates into CASGVSQEGPYEQYF.

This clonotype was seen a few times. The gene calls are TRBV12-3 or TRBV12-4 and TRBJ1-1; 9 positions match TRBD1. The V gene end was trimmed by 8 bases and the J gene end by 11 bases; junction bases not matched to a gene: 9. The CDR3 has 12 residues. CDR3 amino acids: CASSEQGATAFF. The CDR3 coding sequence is TGTGCCAGCTCAGAACAGGGGGCTACGGCTTTCTTT.

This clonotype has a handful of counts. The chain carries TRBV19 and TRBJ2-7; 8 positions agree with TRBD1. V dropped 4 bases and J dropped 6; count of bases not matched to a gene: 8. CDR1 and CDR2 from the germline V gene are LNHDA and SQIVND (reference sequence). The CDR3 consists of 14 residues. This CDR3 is CASSTGGVLSEQYF. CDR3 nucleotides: TGTGCCAGTAGTACAGGGGGCGTTTTGTCCGAGCAGTACTTC.

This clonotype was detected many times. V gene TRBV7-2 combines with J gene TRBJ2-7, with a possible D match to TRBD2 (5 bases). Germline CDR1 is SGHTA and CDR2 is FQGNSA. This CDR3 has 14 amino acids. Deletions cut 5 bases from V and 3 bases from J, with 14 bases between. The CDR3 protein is CASSITSNDYEQYF. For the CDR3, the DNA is TGTGCCAGCAGCATTACTAGTAACGACTACGAGCAGTACTTC.

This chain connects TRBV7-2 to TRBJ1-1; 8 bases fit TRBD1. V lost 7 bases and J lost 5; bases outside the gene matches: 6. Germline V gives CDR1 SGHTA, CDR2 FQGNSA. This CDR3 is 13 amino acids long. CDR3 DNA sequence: TGTGCCAGCAAACTAACAGGGGGAACTGAAGCTTTCTTT. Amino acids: CASKLTGGTEAFF.

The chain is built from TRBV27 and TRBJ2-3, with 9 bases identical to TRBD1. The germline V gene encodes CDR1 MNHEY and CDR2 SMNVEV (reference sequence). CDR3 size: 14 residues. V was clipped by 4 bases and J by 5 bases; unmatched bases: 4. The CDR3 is CASSSPDRGDTQYF. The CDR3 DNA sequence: TGTGCCAGCAGTTCCCCGGACAGGGGAGATACGCAGTATTTT.

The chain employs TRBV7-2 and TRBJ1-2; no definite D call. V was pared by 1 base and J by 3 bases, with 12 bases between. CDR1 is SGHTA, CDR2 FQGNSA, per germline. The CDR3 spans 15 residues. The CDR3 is CASSLVGRTDYGYTF. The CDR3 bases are TGTGCCAGCAGCTTAGTGGGTCGGACTGACTATGGCTACACCTTC.